The rows below give T cell receptor beta chains drawn from one sample of a study of blood T cell repertoires in COVID-19. Here immunoSEQ multiplex PCR was the method, and the copy in TCRdb shows in-frame clones only, minus some. The sample holds around 170,000 clones, roughly 87% seen once. Sequenced material: peripheral blood. The receptors shown here come from a woman in her sixties or seventies with COVID-19, enrolled during active disease. Each CDR3 is given with its conserved first and last residue. Each record gives: D gene, J gene, V gene, clone size, CDR3 protein, CDR3 DNA. D genes are given only for firm matches. Only part of the rows carry a size: once, few, many, or a class if the clone is expanded.

>NA|TRBJ2-5|TRBV28|NA
CASSSPGSGLQETQYF
TGTGCCAGCAGTTCCCCGGGCAGCGGGTTACAAGAGACCCAGTACTTC
>NA|TRBJ1-3|TRBV19|few
CASQRADSGNTIYF
TGTGCCAGTCAGCGGGCCGACTCTGGAAACACCATATATTTT
>TRBD2|TRBJ2-5|TRBV10-3|NA
CAISVTPAGEETQYF
TGTGCCATCAGTGTGACACCAGCGGGAGAAGAGACCCAGTACTTC
>NA|TRBJ1-4|TRBV5-6|NA
CASSRSGREKLFF
TGTGCCAGCAGCAGGTCAGGTCGGGAAAAACTGTTTTTT
>NA|TRBJ1-1|TRBV5-4|NA
CASTPGGGNTEAFF
TGTGCCAGCACCCCTGGGGGGGGGAACACTGAAGCTTTCTTT
>TRBD1|TRBJ1-1|TRBV7-2|NA
CASSRTGLNTEAFF
TGTGCCAGCAGCCGGACAGGGCTGAACACTGAAGCTTTCTTT
>TRBD1|TRBJ1-5|TRBV6-5|NA
CASSQQGAVQPQHF
TGTGCCAGCAGCCAACAGGGGGCTGTTCAGCCCCAGCATTTT
>NA|TRBJ2-5|TRBV20-1|NA
CSGQQGETQYF
TGCAGTGGCCAACAGGGAGAGACCCAGTACTTC
>TRBD2|TRBJ2-2|TRBV3-1/TRBV3-2|NA
CASSQERTSGWSGELFF
TGTGCCAGCAGCCAAGAGCGGACTAGCGGGTGGTCCGGGGAGCTGTTTTTT
>NA|TRBJ1-5|TRBV6-4|NA
CASSAEQGPNQPQHF
TGTGCCAGCAGTGCTGAACAGGGCCCCAATCAGCCCCAGCATTTT
>TRBD1|TRBJ2-1|TRBV28|NA
CASSPRQGSQFF
TGTGCCAGCAGCCCAAGACAGGGTAGCCAGTTCTTC
>TRBD1|TRBJ1-2|TRBV9|few
CASSVDLQGPGGYTF
TGTGCCAGCAGCGTAGACCTACAGGGGCCGGGGGGCTACACCTTC
>TRBD1|TRBJ1-2|TRBV10-3|NA
CAISEPRGRALLGYTF
TGTGCCATCAGTGAGCCGAGGGGGCGCGCTTTACTTGGCTACACCTTC
>NA|TRBJ2-3|TRBV3-1/TRBV3-2|NA
CASSQTASDQYF
TGTGCCAGCAGCCAAACAGCTAGCGATCAGTATTTT
>NA|TRBJ1-2|TRBV15|once
CATSRDLGGTSYGYTF
TGTGCCACCAGCAGAGATCTGGGGGGGACGAGCTATGGCTACACCTTC
>TRBD2|TRBJ2-3|TRBV19|NA
CASSIGGSTDTQYF
TGTGCCAGTAGTATCGGGGGGAGCACAGATACGCAGTATTTT
>TRBD1|TRBJ2-5|TRBV7-8|NA
CASSVFVGQGSAETQYF
TGTGCCAGCTCCGTTTTTGTGGGACAGGGGTCGGCAGAGACCCAGTACTTC
>TRBD2|TRBJ2-3|TRBV19|NA
CASSTWVTQRGSDTQYF
TGTGCCAGTAGTACTTGGGTTACACAGCGGGGTTCGGATACGCAGTATTTT
>NA|TRBJ2-2|TRBV28|few
CASSFLDNTGELFF
TGTGCCAGCAGTTTCCTAGACAACACCGGGGAGCTGTTTTTT
>TRBD1|TRBJ1-5|TRBV28|NA
CASSLTRQGYQPQHF
TGTGCCAGCAGTTTAACACGACAGGGGTATCAGCCCCAGCATTTT
>NA|TRBJ1-6|TRBV2|NA
CASSELTRINSPLHF
TGTGCCAGCAGTGAATTGACACGGATCAATTCACCCCTCCACTTT
>NA|TRBJ1-2|TRBV7-9|NA
CASSLGMLGATGYTF
TGTGCCAGCAGCTTAGGAATGCTGGGGGCTACTGGCTACACCTTC
>TRBD2|TRBJ2-3|TRBV4-3|once
CASSLGGRGDTQYF
TGCGCCAGCAGCCTGGGCGGGAGAGGGGATACGCAGTATTTT
>TRBD2|TRBJ2-7|TRBV7-6|NA
CASSTSPGLVGEQYF
TGTGCCAGCAGCACGTCACCGGGACTAGTGGGCGAGCAGTACTTC
>NA|TRBJ1-2|TRBV12-3/TRBV12-4|NA
CASSLKGVGGYTF
TGTGCCAGCAGTTTAAAGGGGGTGGGTGGCTACACCTTC
>TRBD2|TRBJ2-7|TRBV3-1/TRBV3-2|NA
CASSQDWGRAHEQYF
TGTGCCAGCAGCCAAGATTGGGGGAGGGCCCACGAGCAGTACTTC
>NA|TRBJ1-5|TRBV7-9|NA
CASTYGVGVNQPQHF
TGTGCCAGCACCTACGGGGTTGGGGTCAATCAGCCCCAGCATTTT
>NA|TRBJ2-5|TRBV9|NA
CASSVVVGETQYF
TGTGCCAGCAGCGTAGTGGTCGGAGAGACCCAGTACTTC
>TRBD1|TRBJ1-4|TRBV27|NA
CASSLSTGTRNEKLFF
TGTGCCAGCAGTTTATCGACAGGGACAAGAAATGAAAAACTGTTTTTT
>TRBD2|TRBJ2-7|TRBV19|once
CASSQGLAGNEQYF
TGTGCCAGTAGCCAGGGACTAGCGGGAAACGAGCAGTACTTC
>NA|TRBJ2-2|TRBV5-4|NA
CASSLGSTNTGELFF
TGTGCCAGCAGCCTGGGGAGTACCAACACCGGGGAGCTGTTTTTT